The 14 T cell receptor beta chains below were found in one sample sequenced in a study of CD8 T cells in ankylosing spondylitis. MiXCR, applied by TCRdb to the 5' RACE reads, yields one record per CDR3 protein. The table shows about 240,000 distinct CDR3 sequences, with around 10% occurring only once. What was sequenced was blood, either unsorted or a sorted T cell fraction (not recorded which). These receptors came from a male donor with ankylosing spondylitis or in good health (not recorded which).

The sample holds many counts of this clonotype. The CDR3 sequence: CASSGMLAGGLGEQFF. CDR3 bases: TGTGCCAGCAGCGGCATGCTAGCGGGGGGGCTGGGTGAGCAGTTCTTC. The genes are TRBV7-2 and TRBJ2-1; 12 bases line up with TRBD2. The CDR3 length is 16 residues. From germline, CDR1 is SGHTA and CDR2 FQGNSA. V was pared by 5 bases and J by 9 bases, with 11 bases of the junction left unmatched.

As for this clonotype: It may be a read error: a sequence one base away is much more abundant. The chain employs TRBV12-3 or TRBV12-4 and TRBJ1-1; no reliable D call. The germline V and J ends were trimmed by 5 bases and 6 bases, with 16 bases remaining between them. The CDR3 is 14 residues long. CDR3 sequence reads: CASSAHEGASEAFF. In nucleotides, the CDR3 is TGTGCCAGCAGTGCACATGAGGGCGCGTCTGAAGCTTTCTTT.

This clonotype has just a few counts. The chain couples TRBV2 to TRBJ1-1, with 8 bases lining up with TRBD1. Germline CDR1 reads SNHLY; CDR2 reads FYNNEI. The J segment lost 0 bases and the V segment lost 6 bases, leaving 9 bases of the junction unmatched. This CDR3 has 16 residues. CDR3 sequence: CASRRDRTFLNTEAFF. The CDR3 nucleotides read TGTGCCAGCAGACGGGACAGGACGTTTCTGAACACTGAAGCTTTCTTT.

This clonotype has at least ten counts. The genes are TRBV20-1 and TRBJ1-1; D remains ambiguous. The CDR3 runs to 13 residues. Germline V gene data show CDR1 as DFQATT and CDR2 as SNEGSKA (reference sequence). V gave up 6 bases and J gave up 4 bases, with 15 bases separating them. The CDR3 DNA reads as TGCAGTGCAGAAAGGCCCGGGAGCACTGAAGCTTTCTTT. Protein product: CSAERPGSTEAFF.

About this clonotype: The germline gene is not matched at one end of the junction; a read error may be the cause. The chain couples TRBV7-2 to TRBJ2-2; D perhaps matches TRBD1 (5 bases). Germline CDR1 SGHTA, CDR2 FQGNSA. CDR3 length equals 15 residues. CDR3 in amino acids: CASTLGAKITGELFF. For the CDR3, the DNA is TGTGCCAGCACCTTAGGGGCGAAGATCACCGGGGAGCTGTTTTTT.

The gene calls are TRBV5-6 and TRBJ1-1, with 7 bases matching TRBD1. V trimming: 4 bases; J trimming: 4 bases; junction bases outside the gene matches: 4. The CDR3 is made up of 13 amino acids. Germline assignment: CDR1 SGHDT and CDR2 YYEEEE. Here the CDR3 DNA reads TGTGCCAGCAGCCAGACAGGGCGCACTGAAGCTTTCTTT. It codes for CASSQTGRTEAFF.

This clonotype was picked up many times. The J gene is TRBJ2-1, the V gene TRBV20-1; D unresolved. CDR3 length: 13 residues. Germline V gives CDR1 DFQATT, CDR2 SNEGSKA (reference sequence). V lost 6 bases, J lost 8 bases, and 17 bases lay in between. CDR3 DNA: TGCAGTGCCAACCTCGGTGCTATGGATGAGCAGTTCTTC. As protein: CSANLGAMDEQFF.

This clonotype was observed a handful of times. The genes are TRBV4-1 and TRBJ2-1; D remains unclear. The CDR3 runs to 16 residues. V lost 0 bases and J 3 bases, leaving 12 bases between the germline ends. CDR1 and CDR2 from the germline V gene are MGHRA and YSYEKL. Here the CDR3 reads CASSQDRAPNYNEQFF. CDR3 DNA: TGCGCCAGCAGCCAAGATAGGGCCCCTAACTACAATGAGCAGTTCTTC.

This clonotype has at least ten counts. CDR3 coding DNA: TGCGCCAGCAGCACCGGGACAATTGGAAACACCATATATTTT. The encoded protein is CASSTGTIGNTIYF. This chain uses TRBV5-1 with TRBJ1-3; tentative D call: TRBD1 (6 bases). The CDR3 consists of 14 residues. V gave up 4 bases and J gave up 3 bases, with 11 bases separating them. CDR1 is SGHRS and CDR2 is YFSETQ in the germline V gene.

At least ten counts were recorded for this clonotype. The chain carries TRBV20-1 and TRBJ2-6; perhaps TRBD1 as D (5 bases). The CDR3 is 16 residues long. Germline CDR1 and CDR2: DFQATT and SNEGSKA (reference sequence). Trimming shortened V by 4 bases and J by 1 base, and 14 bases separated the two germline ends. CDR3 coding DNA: TGCAGTGCTACCCCCAAAGGGGTGTCTGGGGCCAACGTCCTGACTTTC. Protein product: CSATPKGVSGANVLTF.

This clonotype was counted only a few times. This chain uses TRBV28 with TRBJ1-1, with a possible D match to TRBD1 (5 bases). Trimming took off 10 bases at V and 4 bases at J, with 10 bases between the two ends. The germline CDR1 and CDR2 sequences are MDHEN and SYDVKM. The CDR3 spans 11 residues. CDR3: CATLGGTEAFF. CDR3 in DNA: TGTGCCACGTTGGGGGGCACTGAAGCTTTCTTT.

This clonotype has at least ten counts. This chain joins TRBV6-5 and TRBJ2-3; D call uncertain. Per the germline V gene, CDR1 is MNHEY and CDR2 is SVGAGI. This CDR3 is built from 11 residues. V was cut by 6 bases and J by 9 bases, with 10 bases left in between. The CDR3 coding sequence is TGTGCCAGCAGAACCGGGTGGACGCAGTATTTT. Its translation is CASRTGWTQYF.

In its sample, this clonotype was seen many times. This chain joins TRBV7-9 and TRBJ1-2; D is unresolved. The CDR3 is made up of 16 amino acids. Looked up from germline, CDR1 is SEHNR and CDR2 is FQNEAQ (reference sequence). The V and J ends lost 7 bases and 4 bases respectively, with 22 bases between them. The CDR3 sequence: CASTPTGPTPAYGYTF. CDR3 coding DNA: TGTGCCAGCACACCGACCGGACCGACCCCGGCCTATGGCTACACCTTC.

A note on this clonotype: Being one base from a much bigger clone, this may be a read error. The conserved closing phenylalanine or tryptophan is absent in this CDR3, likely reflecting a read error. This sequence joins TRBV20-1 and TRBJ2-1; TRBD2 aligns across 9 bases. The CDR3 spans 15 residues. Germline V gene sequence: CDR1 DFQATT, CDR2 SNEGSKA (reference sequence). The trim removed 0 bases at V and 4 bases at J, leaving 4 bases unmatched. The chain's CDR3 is CSAREVTSGYNEQFL. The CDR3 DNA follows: TGCAGTGCTAGAGAGGTGACTAGCGGTTACAATGAGCAGTTCTTG.